The following is a T cell receptor beta chain sequence with its context. Its specificity is unknown. The record originates from a study of T cell responses to AZD1222 COVID-19 vaccine. Study-wide results and caveats: It was only 6 or 7 AZD1222 recipients who were seropositive at baseline. There were mostly white British donors and more females than males, and clonal diversity was possibly underestimated.

Sequencing was performed with immunoSEQ multiplex PCR; in TCRdb, only in-frame clones are kept and a portion is missing. The sample lists tens of thousands of clones; around three quarters were seen once. The CDR3 extends over 12 amino acids. The germline V gene encodes CDR1 MNHNS and CDR2 SASEGT. The V end lost 5 bases, the J end lost 7 bases, and 11 bases lay between the germline ends. This chain links TRBV6-1 with TRBJ1-1, with D possibly matching TRBD1 (6 bases). The input for sequencing was peripheral blood, taken 28 days after the second AZD1222 dose. This clonotype was obtained from an adult who received the AZD1222 COVID-19 vaccine. CDR3 sequence (DNA): TGTGCCAGCAGTTTAGGGGGGATTGAAGCTTTCTTT. Residues: CASSLGGIEAFF.